These 28 T cell receptor beta chains share one sample of origin, sequenced in a study of CD8+CD57+ T cells in acquired aplastic anemia. TCR beta VDJ and CDR3 were profiled, and genomic DNA was the template. TCRdb re-called the reads with MiXCR, one entry per CDR3 protein. In the table there are some 200,000 distinct CDR3 sequences, about 37% of which are singletons. What was sequenced was sorted CD4+, CD8+, or CD8+CD57+ T cells (not recorded which) from PBMCs. The receptors stem from a human donor in good health, serving as a control.

There are a few counts of this clonotype. At one of its ends the junction is not consistent with the germline gene, which may arise from a read error. The chain carries TRBV4-1 and TRBJ2-5; D call uncertain. The CDR3 contains 14 residues. Germline V gives CDR1 MGHRA, CDR2 YSYEKL. The CDR3 reads CASSQDRRRETQYF. Written as DNA, the CDR3 is TGCGCCAGCAGTCAAGATCGGCGTCGGGAGACCCAGTACTTC.

V and J are TRBV2 and TRBJ2-7; D is ambiguous. CDR3 size: 13 residues. V shed 8 bases and J shed 9 bases, with 20 bases lying between them. Looked up from germline, CDR1 is SNHLY and CDR2 is FYNNEI. The CDR3 region is CASDNMVFDVQYF. CDR3 DNA sequence: TGTGCCAGCGACAACATGGTTTTCGACGTGCAGTACTTC.

This clonotype was recorded a few times. The chain combines TRBV25-1 with TRBJ2-3, with 12 bases lining up with TRBD2. The CDR3 has 16 residues. CDR1 is MGHDK and CDR2 is SYGVNS in the germline V gene. Trimming cost V 4 bases and J 8 bases; bases outside gene matches: 10. The CDR3 sequence is CASSGEASGRDGTQYF. In DNA, the CDR3 is TGTGCCAGCAGTGGAGAGGCTAGCGGGAGGGATGGTACGCAGTATTTT.

This clonotype was seen once. The gene calls are TRBV9 and TRBJ1-2; 7 nucleotides line up with TRBD1. Germline V CDR1 and CDR2: SGDLS, YYNGEE. The V gene end was trimmed by 3 bases and the J gene end by 6 bases; junction bases not matched to a gene: 2. The CDR3 consists of 12 residues. For the CDR3, the DNA is TGTGCCAGCAGCGCCAGGGGGAATGGCTACACCTTC. Residues: CASSARGNGYTF. Together with reference TRBV9 and TRBJ1-2, the CDR3 gives the full variable domain: DSGVTQTPKHLITATGQRVTLRCSPRSGDLSVYWYQQSLDQGLQFLIQYYNGEERAKGNILERFSAQQFPDLHSELNLSSLELGDSALYFCASSARGNGYTFGSGTRLTVV.

The V call is TRBV9, the J call TRBJ1-2; a weak D match, TRBD1 (5 bases). The CDR3 runs 16 residues. Germline assignment: CDR1 SGDLS and CDR2 YYNGEE. V gave up 4 bases and J gave up 3 bases, with 19 bases separating them. CDR3: CASSITYQAGYYGYTF. CDR3 DNA: TGTGCCAGCAGCATAACCTATCAAGCAGGGTACTATGGCTACACCTTC.

CDR3 loop: CASRTDNYGYTF. The CDR3 nucleotides are TGTGCCAGCAGGACGGACAACTATGGCTACACCTTC. V gene TRBV6-1 combines with J gene TRBJ1-2, with D unresolved. CDR1 and CDR2 from the germline V gene are MNHNS and SASEGT. V lost 6 bases to trimming and J lost 2 bases, with 7 bases between them. The CDR3 has 12 amino acids.

The V gene is TRBV25-1, the J gene TRBJ2-7; 10 positions agree with TRBD1. Germline V gives CDR1 MGHDK, CDR2 SYGVNS. Losses at the gene ends were 4 bases for V and 6 bases for J; bases not matched to a gene: 3. The CDR3 extends over 13 amino acids. The CDR3: CASSAGQGSEQYF. The CDR3 region has the DNA TGTGCCAGCAGTGCGGGACAGGGGAGCGAGCAGTACTTC.

The J gene is TRBJ2-7, the V gene TRBV20-1, with 7 bases aligning to TRBD2. Judging by the DNA end, TRBJ2-1 fits better; the J call may be wrong. Germline CDR1 is DFQATT and CDR2 is SNEGSKA (reference sequence). The CDR3 spans 15 residues. Here the CDR3 DNA reads TGCAGTGCTAGACCAAGCGGGGCCGCCCCCTACGAGCAGTTCTTC. Its protein product is CSARPSGAAPYEQFF.

This clonotype has at least ten counts. The rearrangement links TRBV20-1 to TRBJ1-1, with D unclear. This CDR3 contains 12 residues. V lost 6 bases to trimming and J lost 5 bases, with 13 bases between them. Looked up from germline, CDR1 is DFQATT and CDR2 is SNEGSKA (reference sequence). CDR3 residues: CSALRGYTEAFF. In DNA, the CDR3 is TGCAGTGCCCTTCGGGGTTATACTGAAGCTTTCTTT.

The V call is TRBV10-3, the J call TRBJ2-2, with 12 bases fitting TRBD2. V shed 4 bases and J 6 bases; nucleotides not matched to a gene: 3. The CDR3 loop spans 15 amino acids. Germline V CDR1 and CDR2: ENHRY, SYGVKD. CDR3: CAISGLAGGPGELFF. Written as DNA, the CDR3 is TGTGCCATCAGTGGGCTAGCGGGAGGGCCCGGGGAGCTGTTTTTT.

V usage is TRBV18 and J usage is TRBJ2-7; the D is unclear. In germline, CDR1 is KGHSH, CDR2 LQKENI. Trimming removed 1 base from V and 5 bases from J, with 15 bases in between. This CDR3 is 15 amino acids long. The chain's CDR3 is CASSPRFGRRNEQYF. The CDR3 DNA reads TGTGCCAGCTCACCACGTTTCGGGCGAAGGAACGAGCAGTACTTC.

V usage is TRBV30 and J usage is TRBJ1-1; D ambiguous. Germline V gene lookup returns CDR1 GTSNPN and CDR2 SVGIG (reference sequence). CDR3 length: 13 residues. The V end lost 0 bases, the J end lost 4 bases, and 9 bases lay between the germline ends. Here the CDR3 DNA reads TGTGCCTGGAGTGTATCTTGGGGCACTGAAGCTTTCTTT. Its protein is CAWSVSWGTEAFF.

This clonotype was observed a handful of times. This chain joins TRBV11-2 and TRBJ1-3, with 12 bases aligning to TRBD1. The CDR3 length is 19 residues. Germline lookup yields CDR1 SGHAT and CDR2 FQNNGV. Germline trimming cut 5 bases from V and 0 bases from J; bases unmatched to any gene: 11. The DNA of the CDR3 is TGTGCCAGCAGCCGAACAGGGACAGGGGGCGCTTTCTCTGGAAACACCATATATTTT. Its protein product is CASSRTGTGGAFSGNTIYF.

V is TRBV11-2 and J is TRBJ2-1, with 10 bases lining up with TRBD2. The germline CDR1 and CDR2 sequences are SGHAT and FQNNGV. Trimming removed 0 bases from V and 16 bases from J; junction bases left unmatched: 9. CDR3 size: 14 residues. CDR3 amino acids: CASSLDRRAGGIFF. For the CDR3, the DNA is TGTGCCAGCAGCTTAGATAGGCGAGCGGGGGGGATTTTCTTC.

The J gene is TRBJ2-3, the V gene TRBV20-1; TRBD2 matches 10 bases. Germline CDR1 and CDR2: DFQATT and SNEGSKA (reference sequence). This CDR3 has 15 residues. With V trimmed by 1 base and J by 2 bases, 3 bases remained unmatched. CDR3 DNA: TGCAGTGCTAGAGGGCTAGCGGGGGCCACAGATACGCAGTATTTT. Amino acids: CSARGLAGATDTQYF.

Of note for this clonotype: A much larger clone differs from this one at a single base, so this may be a read error. This chain joins TRBV10-3 and TRBJ2-1; 9 nucleotides align to TRBD2. This CDR3 spans 13 amino acids. Germline-derived CDR1 and CDR2 are ENHRY and SYGVKD. The CDR3 bases are TGTGCCGCCACGCGGGAGGGTTACAGTGAGCAGTTCTTC. It is translated as CAATREGYSEQFF.

The rearrangement joins TRBV3-1 to TRBJ2-2; perhaps TRBD1 as D (5 bases). The ends were cut back, 5 bases at V and 2 bases at J, with 15 bases in the middle. The CDR3 length is 16 residues. The germline gives CDR1 LGHDT, CDR2 YNNKEL (reference sequence). The CDR3 is CASSRLQAHNTGELFF. DNA of the CDR3: TGTGCCAGCAGCAGATTACAGGCACACAACACCGGGGAGCTGTTTTTT. The complete variable domain, with remaining parts taken from reference TRBV3-1 and TRBJ2-2, reads DTAVSQTPKYLVTQMGNDKSIKCEQNLGHDTMYWYKQDSKKFLKIMFSYNNKELIINETVPNRFSPKSPDKAHLNLHINSLELGDSAVYFCASSRLQAHNTGELFFGEGSRLTVL.

The sample holds many counts of this clonotype. The V call is TRBV4-1, the J call TRBJ1-2, with no clear D. The V gene lost 1 base and the J gene lost 4 bases, with 13 bases spanning the gap. Germline assignment: CDR1 MGHRA and CDR2 YSYEKL. This CDR3 spans 15 amino acids. CDR3 amino acids: CASSQVTARTYGYTF. The CDR3 DNA sequence: TGCGCCAGCAGCCAAGTCACAGCCAGAACCTATGGCTACACCTTC.

As concerns this clonotype: A much larger clone sits a single nucleotide away, making a read error possible. This chain links TRBV11-2 with TRBJ2-1; D uncertain. CDR1 is SGHAT, CDR2 FQNNGV, per germline. The CDR3 loop spans 14 amino acids. The CDR3 loop reads CASSPLDSRNEQLF. DNA of the CDR3: TGTGCCAGCAGCCCCCTTGATAGCCGCAATGAGCAGCTCTTC.

The chain uses TRBV20-1 and TRBJ2-7; 7 nucleotides line up with TRBD1. The germline V gene has CDR1 DFQATT and CDR2 SNEGSKA (reference sequence). The CDR3 is 12 residues long. V lost 5 bases to trimming and J lost 4 bases; unmatched junction nucleotides: 5. The CDR3 nucleotides read TGCAGTGCTTCTCGGACAGGTTACGAGCAGTACTTC. It encodes CSASRTGYEQYF.

This clonotype was detected many times. This chain uses TRBV7-9 with TRBJ1-1; D gene uncertain. The germline V and J ends were trimmed by 8 bases and 1 base, with 11 bases remaining between them. This CDR3 has 13 residues. Germline CDR1 reads SEHNR; CDR2 reads FQNEAQ (reference sequence). Written as DNA, the CDR3 is TGTGCCAGCTCGGTCACCCAGAACACTGAAGCTTTCTTT. Amino acids: CASSVTQNTEAFF.

This clonotype showed up many times. V gene TRBV10-3 combines with J gene TRBJ2-7; 7 positions match TRBD2. Germline CDR1 and CDR2: ENHRY and SYGVKD. V dropped 0 bases and J dropped 3; count of bases not matched to a gene: 11. This CDR3 is 17 amino acids long. The CDR3 DNA follows: TGTGCCATCAGTGAGTCGATTATTATGGCTAGCGGCTACGAGCAGTACTTC. As protein: CAISESIIMASGYEQYF.

The gene calls are TRBV7-6 and TRBJ1-5, with a possible D match to TRBD1 (5 bases). The CDR3 totals 13 residues. CDR1 is SGHVS and CDR2 is FNYEAQ in the germline V gene. Trimming removed 5 bases from V and 8 bases from J, with 13 bases in between. As DNA, the CDR3 is TGTGCCAGCAGCCAATACGGGGGGGAGCCCCAGCATTTT. Translated, it gives CASSQYGGEPQHF. Variable domain in full (rest from reference TRBV7-6 and TRBJ1-5): GAGVSQSPRYKVTKRGQDVALRCDPISGHVSLYWYRQALGQGPEFLTYFNYEAQQDKSGLPNDRFSAERPEGSISTLTIQRTEQRDSAMYRCASSQYGGEPQHFGDGTRLSIL.

DNA of the CDR3: TGTGCCAGCTCACCAGGGTTCCCCTACGAGCAGTACTTC. It yields the protein CASSPGFPYEQYF. This sequence joins TRBV18 and TRBJ2-7; D not certain. The germline CDR1 and CDR2 sequences are KGHSH and LQKENI. Trimming removed 2 bases from V and 2 bases from J, with 7 bases in between. The CDR3 is 13 amino acids.

V usage is TRBV12-3 or TRBV12-4 and J usage is TRBJ2-7, with 12 bases that match TRBD1. Trimming cost V 6 bases and J 3 bases; bases outside gene matches: 15. This CDR3 contains 18 residues. CDR3 nucleotide sequence: TGTGCCAGCAGCCGGGACAGGGGGCCAAAAGGGTGGGACTACGAGCAGTACTTC. Its protein product is CASSRDRGPKGWDYEQYF.

This sequence joins TRBV4-3 and TRBJ2-5; a weak D match, TRBD2 (6 bases). The germline V and J ends were trimmed by 0 bases and 4 bases, with 18 bases remaining between them. CDR1 is LGHNA and CDR2 is YSLEER in the germline V gene. The CDR3 has 17 amino acids. CDR3 protein: CASSQERPVRGRETQYF. CDR3 in DNA: TGCGCCAGCAGCCAAGAACGCCCAGTGCGGGGTAGAGAGACCCAGTACTTC.

This clonotype has ten or more counts. This rearrangement joins TRBV9 to TRBJ2-6; a possible D gene is TRBD1 (5 bases). Looked up from germline, CDR1 is SGDLS and CDR2 is YYNGEE. Trimming left V 4 bases short and J 4 bases short, with 21 bases between. This CDR3 region has 18 residues. The CDR3 bases are TGTGCCAGCAGCCTACGAGCAGTGGAAGGGGCCGGGGCCAACGTCCTGACTTTC. Translated, it gives CASSLRAVEGAGANVLTF.

The gene calls are TRBV7-8 and TRBJ2-1; TRBD2 matches at 10 bases. Trimming cost V 5 bases and J 5 bases; bases outside gene matches: 9. Germline V CDR1 and CDR2: SGHVS, FQNEAQ. The CDR3 runs to 16 residues. Here the CDR3 DNA reads TGTGCCAGCAGCCGAACTCGAGCGGGAGGGGACAATGAGCAGTTCTTC. Translation gives CASSRTRAGGDNEQFF.